This TCR beta chain comes out of a study of blood T cell repertoires in COVID-19. The CDR3 spans 16 residues. Per germline, CDR1 SGHDT and CDR2 YYEEEE. Trimming cost V 6 bases and J 7 bases, with 23 bases left between them. Clones were sequenced by immunoSEQ multiplex PCR, and TCRdb holds only the in-frame ones, with some missing. The repertoire includes about 140,000 clones, about 90% of them detected once, and over 9.5% sits in the top ten. The gene calls are TRBV5-6 and TRBJ1-5; D gene ambiguous. Sequencing was done on a sample of peripheral blood. The clonotype originates from a man aged 45-65 years with active or convalescent COVID-19. DNA of the CDR3: TGTGCCAGCACCAAACGAGGCGCCCCGGATCGGCAGCCCCAGCATTTT. Translated: CASTKRGAPDRQPQHF.